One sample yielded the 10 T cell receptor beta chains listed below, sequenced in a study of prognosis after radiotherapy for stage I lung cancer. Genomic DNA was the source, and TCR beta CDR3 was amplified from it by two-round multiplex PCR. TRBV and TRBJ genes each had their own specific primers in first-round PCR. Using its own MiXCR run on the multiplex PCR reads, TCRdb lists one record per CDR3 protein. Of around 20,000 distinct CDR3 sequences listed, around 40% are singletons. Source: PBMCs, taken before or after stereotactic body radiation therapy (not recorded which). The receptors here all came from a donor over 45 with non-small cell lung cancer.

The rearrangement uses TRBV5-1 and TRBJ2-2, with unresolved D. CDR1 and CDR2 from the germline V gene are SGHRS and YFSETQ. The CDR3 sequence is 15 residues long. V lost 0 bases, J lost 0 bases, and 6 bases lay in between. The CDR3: CASSLGTPNTGELFF. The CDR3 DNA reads TGCGCCAGCAGCTTGGGTACCCCGAACACCGGGGAGCTGTTTTTT.

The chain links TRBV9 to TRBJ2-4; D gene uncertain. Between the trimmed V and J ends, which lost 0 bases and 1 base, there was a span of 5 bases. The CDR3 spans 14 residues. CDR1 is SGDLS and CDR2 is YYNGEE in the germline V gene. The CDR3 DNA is TGTGCCAGCAGCGTAGGTGGGGCCAAAAACATTCAGTACTTC. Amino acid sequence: CASSVGGAKNIQYF.

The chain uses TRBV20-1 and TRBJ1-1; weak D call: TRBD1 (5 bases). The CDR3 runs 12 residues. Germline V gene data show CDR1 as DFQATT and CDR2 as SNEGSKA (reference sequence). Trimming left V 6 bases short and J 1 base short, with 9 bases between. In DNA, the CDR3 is TGCAGTGCCCTGGACACGAACACTGAAGCTTTCTTT. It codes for CSALDTNTEAFF.

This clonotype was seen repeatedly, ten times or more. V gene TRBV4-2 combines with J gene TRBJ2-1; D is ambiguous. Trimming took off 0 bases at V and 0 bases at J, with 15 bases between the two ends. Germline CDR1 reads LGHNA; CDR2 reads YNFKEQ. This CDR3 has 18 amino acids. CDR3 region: CASSQDLRRISSYNEQFF. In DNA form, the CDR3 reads TGTGCCAGCAGCCAAGATCTCCGCCGTATTAGCTCCTACAATGAGCAGTTCTTC.

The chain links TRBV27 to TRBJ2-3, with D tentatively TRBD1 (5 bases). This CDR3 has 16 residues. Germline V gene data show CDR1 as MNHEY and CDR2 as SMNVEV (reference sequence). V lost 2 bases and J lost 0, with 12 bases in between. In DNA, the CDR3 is TGTGCCAGCAGTTTAGGGGCAGGGTCTAGCACAGATACGCAGTATTTT. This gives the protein CASSLGAGSSTDTQYF.

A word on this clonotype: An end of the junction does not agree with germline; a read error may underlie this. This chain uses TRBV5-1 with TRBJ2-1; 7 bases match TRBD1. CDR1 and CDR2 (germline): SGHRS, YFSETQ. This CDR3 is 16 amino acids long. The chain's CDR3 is CASSLCGRGYSNEQFF. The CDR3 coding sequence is TGCGCCAGCAGCTTGTGCGGCAGGGGGTACAGCAATGAACAGTTCTTC.

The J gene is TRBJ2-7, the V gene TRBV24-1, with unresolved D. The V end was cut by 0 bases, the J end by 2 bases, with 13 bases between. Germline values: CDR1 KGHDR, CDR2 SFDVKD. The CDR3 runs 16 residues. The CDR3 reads CATSDLSYGSPYEQYF. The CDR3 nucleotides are TGTGCCACCAGTGATTTGAGCTACGGCAGCCCCTACGAGCAGTACTTC.

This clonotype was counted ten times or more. The CDR3 nucleotides are TGTGCCAGCGCCCCGACAGGGGGCAACACTGAAGCTTTCTTT. Amino acid sequence: CASAPTGGNTEAFF. The genes are TRBV11-2 and TRBJ1-1; 10 positions match TRBD1. This CDR3 spans 14 amino acids. The J segment lost 2 bases and the V segment lost 8 bases, leaving 5 bases of the junction unmatched. Germline V gene sequence: CDR1 SGHAT, CDR2 FQNNGV.

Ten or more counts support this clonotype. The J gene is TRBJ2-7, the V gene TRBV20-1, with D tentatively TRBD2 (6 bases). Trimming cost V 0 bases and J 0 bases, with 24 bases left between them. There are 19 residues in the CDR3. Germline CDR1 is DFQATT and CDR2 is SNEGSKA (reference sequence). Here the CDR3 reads CSARDSGDGAHSRSYEQYF. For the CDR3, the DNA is TGCAGTGCTAGAGATTCGGGGGACGGGGCCCATTCCCGCTCCTACGAGCAGTACTTC.

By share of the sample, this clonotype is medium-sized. In nucleotides, the CDR3 is TGTGCCAGCAGCCGCGGACAGGGACCCCCCTACGAGCAGTACTTC. Amino acids: CASSRGQGPPYEQYF. The chain carries TRBV6-1 and TRBJ2-7; 8 bases are shared with TRBD1. Germline CDR1 reads MNHNS; CDR2 reads SASEGT. CDR3 length equals 15 residues. The trim removed 6 bases at V and 2 bases at J, leaving 9 bases unmatched.